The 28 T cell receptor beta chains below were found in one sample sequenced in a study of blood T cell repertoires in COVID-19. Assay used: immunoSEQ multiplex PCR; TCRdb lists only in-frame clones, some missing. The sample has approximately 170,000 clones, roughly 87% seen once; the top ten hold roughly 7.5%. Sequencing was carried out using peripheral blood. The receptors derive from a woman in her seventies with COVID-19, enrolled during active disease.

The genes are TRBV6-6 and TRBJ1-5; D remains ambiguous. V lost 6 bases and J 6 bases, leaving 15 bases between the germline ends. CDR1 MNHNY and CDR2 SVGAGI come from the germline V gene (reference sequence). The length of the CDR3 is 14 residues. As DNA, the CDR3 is TGTGCCAGCAGCAGAAGTGGCGGAGGTCAGCCCCAGCATTTT. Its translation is CASSRSGGGQPQHF.

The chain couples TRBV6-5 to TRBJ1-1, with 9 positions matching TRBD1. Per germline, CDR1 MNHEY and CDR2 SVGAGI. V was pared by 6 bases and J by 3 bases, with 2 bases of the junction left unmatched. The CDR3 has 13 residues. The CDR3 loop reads CASRGQGHTEAFF. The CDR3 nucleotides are TGTGCCAGCAGGGGACAGGGTCACACTGAAGCTTTCTTT.

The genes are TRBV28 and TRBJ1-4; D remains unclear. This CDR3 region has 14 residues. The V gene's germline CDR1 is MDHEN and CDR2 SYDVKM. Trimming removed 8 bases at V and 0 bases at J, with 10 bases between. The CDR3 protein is CASGNTATNEKLFF. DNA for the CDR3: TGTGCCAGCGGTAACACAGCAACTAATGAAAAACTGTTTTTT.

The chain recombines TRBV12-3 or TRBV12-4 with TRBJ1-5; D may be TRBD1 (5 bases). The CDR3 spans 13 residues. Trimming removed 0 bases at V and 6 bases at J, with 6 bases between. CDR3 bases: TGTGCCAGCAGTTTAGCGGACACTCAGCCCCAGCATTTT. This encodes CASSLADTQPQHF.

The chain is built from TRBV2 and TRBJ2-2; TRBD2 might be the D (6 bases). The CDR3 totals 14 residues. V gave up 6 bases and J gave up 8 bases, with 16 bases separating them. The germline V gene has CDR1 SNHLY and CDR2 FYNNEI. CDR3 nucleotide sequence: TGTGCCAGCAGCGTCGGGACTGCGAGAGGGGAGCTGTTTTTT. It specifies CASSVGTARGELFF.

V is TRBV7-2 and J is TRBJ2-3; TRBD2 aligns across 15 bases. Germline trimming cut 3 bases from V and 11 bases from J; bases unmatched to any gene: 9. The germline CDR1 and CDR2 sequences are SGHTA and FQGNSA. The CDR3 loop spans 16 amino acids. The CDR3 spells CASSFGLAGGVGGQYF. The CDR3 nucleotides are TGTGCCAGCAGCTTTGGACTAGCGGGAGGGGTAGGTGGGCAGTATTTT.

CDR3 protein: CASSTPLGGGPNNEQFF. The CDR3 coding sequence is TGTGCCAGCAGTACCCCCCTCGGGGGGGGCCCAAACAATGAGCAGTTCTTC. The chain couples TRBV28 to TRBJ2-1; 8 nucleotides agree with TRBD2. Germline-derived CDR1 and CDR2 are MDHEN and SYDVKM. The ends lost 5 bases at V and 5 bases at J; junction bases unmatched: 14. This CDR3 is 17 amino acids long.

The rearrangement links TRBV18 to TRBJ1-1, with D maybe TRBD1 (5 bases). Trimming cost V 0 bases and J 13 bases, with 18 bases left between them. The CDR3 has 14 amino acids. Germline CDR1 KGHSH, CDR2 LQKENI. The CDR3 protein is CASSPPSRDGRNFF. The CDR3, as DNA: TGTGCCAGCTCACCACCATCCAGGGATGGTAGAAATTTCTTT.

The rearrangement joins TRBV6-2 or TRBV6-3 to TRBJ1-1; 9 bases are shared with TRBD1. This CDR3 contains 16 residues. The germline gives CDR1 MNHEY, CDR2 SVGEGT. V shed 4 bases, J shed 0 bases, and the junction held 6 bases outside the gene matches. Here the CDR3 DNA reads TGTGCCAGCAGTTCCTTCGGGACAGGGTTGAACACTGAAGCTTTCTTT. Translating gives CASSSFGTGLNTEAFF.

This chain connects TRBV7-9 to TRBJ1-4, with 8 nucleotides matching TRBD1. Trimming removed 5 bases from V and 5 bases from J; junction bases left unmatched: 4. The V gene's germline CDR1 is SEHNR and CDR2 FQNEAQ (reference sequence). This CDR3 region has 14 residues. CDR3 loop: CASSKDRGNEKLFF. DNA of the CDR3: TGTGCCAGCAGCAAAGACAGGGGCAATGAAAAACTGTTTTTT.

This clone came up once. The chain's CDR3 is CASSLTGGGTQYF. DNA for the CDR3: TGTGCCAGCAGCTTGACAGGGGGAGGTACGCAGTATTTT. V gene TRBV5-4 combines with J gene TRBJ2-3; 8 bases are a match to TRBD1. V shed 1 base, J shed 8 bases, and the junction held 3 bases outside the gene matches. The CDR3 loop spans 13 amino acids. Germline loops: CDR1 SGHNT, CDR2 YYREEE (reference sequence).

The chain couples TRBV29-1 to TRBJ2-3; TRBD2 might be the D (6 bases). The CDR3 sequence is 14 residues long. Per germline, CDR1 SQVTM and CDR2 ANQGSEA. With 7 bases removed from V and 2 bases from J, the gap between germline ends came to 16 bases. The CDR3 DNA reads TGCAGCGCTGGGACTTTTACGAACACAGATACGCAGTATTTT. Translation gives CSAGTFTNTDTQYF.

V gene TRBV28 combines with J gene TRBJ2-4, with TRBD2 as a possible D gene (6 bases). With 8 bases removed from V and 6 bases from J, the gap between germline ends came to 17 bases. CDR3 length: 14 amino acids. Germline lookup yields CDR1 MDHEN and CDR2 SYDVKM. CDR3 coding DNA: TGTGCCAGCGGGGGGAGAGGCCCCGGAAACATTCAGTACTTC. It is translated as CASGGRGPGNIQYF. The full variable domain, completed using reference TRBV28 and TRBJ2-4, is DVKVTQSSRYLVKRTGEKVFLECVQDMDHENMFWYRQDPGLGLRLIYFSYDVKMKEKGDIPEGYSVSREKKERFSLILESASTNQTSMYLCASGGRGPGNIQYFGAGTRLSVL.

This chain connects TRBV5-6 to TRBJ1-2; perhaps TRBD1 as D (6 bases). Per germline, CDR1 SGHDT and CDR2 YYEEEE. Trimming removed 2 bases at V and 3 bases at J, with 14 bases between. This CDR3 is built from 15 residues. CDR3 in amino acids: CASSFKRGLYYGYTF. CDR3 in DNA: TGTGCCAGCAGCTTTAAAAGGGGGTTGTACTATGGCTACACCTTC.

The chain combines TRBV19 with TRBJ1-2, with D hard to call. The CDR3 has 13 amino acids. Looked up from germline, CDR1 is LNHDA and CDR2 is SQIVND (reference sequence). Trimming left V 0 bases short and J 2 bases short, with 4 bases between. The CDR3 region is CASSIERNYGYTF. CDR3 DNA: TGTGCCAGTAGTATAGAACGGAACTATGGCTACACCTTC. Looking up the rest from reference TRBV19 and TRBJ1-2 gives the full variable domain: DGGITQSPKYLFRKEGQNVTLSCEQNLNHDAMYWYRQDPGQGLRLIYYSQIVNDFQKGDIAEGYSVSREKKESFPLTVTSAQKNPTAFYLCASSIERNYGYTFGSGTRLTVV.

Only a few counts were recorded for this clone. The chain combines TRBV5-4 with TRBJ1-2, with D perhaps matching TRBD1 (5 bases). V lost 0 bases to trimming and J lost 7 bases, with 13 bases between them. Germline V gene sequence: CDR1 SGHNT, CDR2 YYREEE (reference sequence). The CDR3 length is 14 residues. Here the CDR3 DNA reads TGTGCCAGCAGCTTGGATGTTGGCGGGGGTGGCTACACCTTC. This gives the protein CASSLDVGGGGYTF. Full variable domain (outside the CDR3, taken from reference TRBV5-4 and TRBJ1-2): ETGVTQSPTHLIKTRGQQVTLRCSSQSGHNTVSWYQQALGQGPQFIFQYYREEENGRGNFPPRFSGLQFPNYSSELNVNALELDDSALYLCASSLDVGGGGYTFGSGTRLTVV.

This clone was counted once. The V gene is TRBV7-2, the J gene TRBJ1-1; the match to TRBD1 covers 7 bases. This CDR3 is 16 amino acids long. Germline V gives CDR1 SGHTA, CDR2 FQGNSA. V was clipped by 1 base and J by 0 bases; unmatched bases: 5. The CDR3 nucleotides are TGTGCCAGCAGCTTAGGACAGGGTCGGGTGAACACTGAAGCTTTCTTT. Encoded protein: CASSLGQGRVNTEAFF.

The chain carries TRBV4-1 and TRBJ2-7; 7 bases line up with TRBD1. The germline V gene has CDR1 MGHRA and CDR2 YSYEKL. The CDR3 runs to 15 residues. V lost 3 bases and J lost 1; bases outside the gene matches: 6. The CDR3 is CASSQETGRSYEQYF. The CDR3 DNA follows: TGCGCCAGCAGCCAGGAGACAGGGCGGTCCTACGAGCAGTACTTC.

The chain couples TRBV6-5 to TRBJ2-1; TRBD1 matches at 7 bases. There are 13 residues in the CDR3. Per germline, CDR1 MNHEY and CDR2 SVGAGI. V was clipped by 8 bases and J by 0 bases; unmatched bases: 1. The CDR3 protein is CASGTVSYNEQFF. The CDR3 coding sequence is TGTGCCAGCGGGACAGTCTCCTACAATGAGCAGTTCTTC.

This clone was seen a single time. The DNA for the CDR3 is TGCGCCAGCAGAGATACTACTGTCACCGGGGAGCTGTTTTTT. Protein: CASRDTTVTGELFF. The genes are TRBV5-1 and TRBJ2-2; D unresolved. With 5 bases removed from V and 4 bases from J, the gap between germline ends came to 12 bases. The germline V gene has CDR1 SGHRS and CDR2 YFSETQ. This CDR3 is built from 14 residues.

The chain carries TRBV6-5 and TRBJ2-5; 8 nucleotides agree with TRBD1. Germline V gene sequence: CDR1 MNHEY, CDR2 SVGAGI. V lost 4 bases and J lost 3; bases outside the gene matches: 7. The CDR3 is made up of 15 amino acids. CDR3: CASSFSGGGEETQYF. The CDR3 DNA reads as TGTGCCAGCAGTTTCTCAGGGGGCGGGGAAGAGACCCAGTACTTC.

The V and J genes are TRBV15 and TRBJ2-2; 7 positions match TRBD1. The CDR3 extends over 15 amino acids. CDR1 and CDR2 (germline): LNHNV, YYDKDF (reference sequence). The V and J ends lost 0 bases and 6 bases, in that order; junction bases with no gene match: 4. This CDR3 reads CATSRDLGQAGELFF. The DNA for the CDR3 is TGTGCCACCAGCAGAGATCTCGGACAGGCCGGGGAGCTGTTTTTT. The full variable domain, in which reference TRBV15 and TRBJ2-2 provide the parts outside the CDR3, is DAMVIQNPRYQVTQFGKPVTLSCSQTLNHNVMYWYQQKSSQAPKLLFHYYDKDFNNEADTPDNFQSRRPNTSFCFLDIRSPGLGDTAMYLCATSRDLGQAGELFFGEGSRLTVL.

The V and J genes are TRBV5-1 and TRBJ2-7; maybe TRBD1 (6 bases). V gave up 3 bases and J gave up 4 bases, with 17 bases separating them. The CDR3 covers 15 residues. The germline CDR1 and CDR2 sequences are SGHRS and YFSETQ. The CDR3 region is CASSSLRTDRYEQYF. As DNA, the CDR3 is TGCGCCAGCAGCTCTCTGAGGACAGATCGTTACGAGCAGTACTTC. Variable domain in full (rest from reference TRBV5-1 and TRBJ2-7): KAGVTQTPRYLIKTRGQQVTLSCSPISGHRSVSWYQQTPGQGLQFLFEYFSETQRNKGNFPGRFSGRQFSNSRSEMNVSTLELGDSALYLCASSSLRTDRYEQYFGPGTRLTVT.

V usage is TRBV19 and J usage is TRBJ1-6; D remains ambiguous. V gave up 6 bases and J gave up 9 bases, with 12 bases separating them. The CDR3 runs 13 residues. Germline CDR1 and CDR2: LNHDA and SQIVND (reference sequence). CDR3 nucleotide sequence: TGTGCCAGTAGGCCTAGAATGGGTTCACCCCTCCACTTT. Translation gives CASRPRMGSPLHF.

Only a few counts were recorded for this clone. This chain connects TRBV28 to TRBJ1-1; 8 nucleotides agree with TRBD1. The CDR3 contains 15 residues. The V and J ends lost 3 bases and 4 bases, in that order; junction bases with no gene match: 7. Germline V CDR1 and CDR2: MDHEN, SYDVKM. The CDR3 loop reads CASSLMGQVGTEAFF. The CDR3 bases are TGTGCCAGCAGTTTGATGGGACAGGTGGGCACTGAAGCTTTCTTT.

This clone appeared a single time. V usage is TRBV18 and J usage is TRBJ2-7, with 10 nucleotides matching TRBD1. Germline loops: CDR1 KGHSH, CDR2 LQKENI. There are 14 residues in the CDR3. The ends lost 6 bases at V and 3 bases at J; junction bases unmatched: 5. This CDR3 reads CASSHGTGDYEQYF. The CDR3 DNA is TGTGCCAGCTCGCACGGGACAGGGGACTACGAGCAGTACTTC. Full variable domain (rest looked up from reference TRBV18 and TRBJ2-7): NAGVMQNPRHLVRRRGQEARLRCSPMKGHSHVYWYRQLPEEGLKFMVYLQKENIIDESGMPKERFSAEFPKEGPSILRIQQVVRGDSAAYFCASSHGTGDYEQYFGPGTRLTVT.

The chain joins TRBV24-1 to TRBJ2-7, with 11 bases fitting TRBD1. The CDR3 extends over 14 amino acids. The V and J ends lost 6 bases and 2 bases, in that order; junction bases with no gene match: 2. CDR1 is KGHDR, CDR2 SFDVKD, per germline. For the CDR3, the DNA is TGTGCCACCAGTAAGGGACAGGGGGCCTACGAGCAGTACTTC. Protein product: CATSKGQGAYEQYF.

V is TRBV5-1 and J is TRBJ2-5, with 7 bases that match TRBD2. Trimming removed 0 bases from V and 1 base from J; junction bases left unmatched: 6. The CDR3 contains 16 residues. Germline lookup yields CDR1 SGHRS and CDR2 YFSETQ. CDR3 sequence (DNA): TGCGCCAGCAGCTTGGAGCGGGGTCTGGCCCAAGAGACCCAGTACTTC. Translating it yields CASSLERGLAQETQYF.